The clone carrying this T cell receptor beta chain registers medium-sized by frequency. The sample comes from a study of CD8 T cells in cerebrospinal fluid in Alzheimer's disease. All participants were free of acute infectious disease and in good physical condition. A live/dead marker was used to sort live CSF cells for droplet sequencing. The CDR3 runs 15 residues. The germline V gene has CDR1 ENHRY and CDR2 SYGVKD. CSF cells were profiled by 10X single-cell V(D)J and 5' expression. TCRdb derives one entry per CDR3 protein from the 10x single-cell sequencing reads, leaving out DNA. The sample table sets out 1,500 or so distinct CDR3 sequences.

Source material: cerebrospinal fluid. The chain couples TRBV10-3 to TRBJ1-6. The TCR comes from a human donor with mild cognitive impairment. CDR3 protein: CATRTLTSNNSPLHF.